The rows below give T cell receptor beta chains drawn from one sample of a study of blood T cells in healthy people across ages. TCRdb analysed the 5' RACE reads with MiXCR anew, one entry per CDR3 protein. The sample yields over 950,000 distinct CDR3 sequences, just over 50% seen once. The sample was blood. The receptors come from a woman aged 55-70 years in good health. Both conserved end residues are trimmed from each CDR3. The listing skips clone size in some rows; elsewhere it reads once, few, many or a size class.

ASSKKEQGPGQY | TRBJ2-3 | once | TRBV7-9
ASSLGTTYEQY | TRBJ2-7 | many | TRBV27
ASSQGGSGSFYEQY | TRBJ2-7 | few | TRBV4-1
ASGQGLDYEQY | TRBJ2-7 | few | TRBV5-1
SARPTGLAGGRNEQF | TRBJ2-1 | . | TRBV20-1
ASSAMTQINYGYT | TRBJ1-2 | . | TRBV9
ASSPGVGIRTDTQY | TRBJ2-3 | few | TRBV7-9
ASGLSSEQY | TRBJ2-7 | . | TRBV25-1
AIQDRQTGDGYT | TRBJ1-2 | . | TRBV10-3
ASSLSPLGQGIF | TRBJ1-1 | . | TRBV7-3
ASSLIEAGPQPQH | TRBJ1-5 | . | TRBV5-8
ASSIAVQETQY | TRBJ2-5 | . | TRBV7-9
ASSLGTGSRQPQH | TRBJ1-5 | . | TRBV28
AISEVTASPSYGYT | TRBJ1-2 | . | TRBV10-3
ASSLGTGATQY | TRBJ2-5 | . | TRBV12-3/TRBV12-4
SASWDLLDEQY | . | . | TRBV20-1
ASSSISGRRETQY | TRBJ2-5 | . | TRBV9
ASSLSGQGSTNEKLF | TRBJ1-4 | . | TRBV6-4
ASSLGGLVYNEQY | TRBJ2-7 | . | TRBV11-3
ASTPTGANVLT | TRBJ2-6 | many | TRBV27
ASSLRRTGYTDTQY | TRBJ2-3 | . | TRBV28
ATSESAGTNEKLF | TRBJ1-4 | . | TRBV10-3
AWSGGADTQY | TRBJ2-3 | few | TRBV30
ASSRDRRDNSPLH | TRBJ1-6 | . | TRBV25-1
ASSYSVSSDTQY | TRBJ2-3 | few | TRBV6-5
ASTPGTWGYEQY | TRBJ2-7 | . | TRBV2
ASSQVRLAGGRKQF | TRBJ2-1 | . | TRBV4-1
SVDAASGRGMQF | TRBJ2-1 | . | TRBV29-1
SARSRDFYNEQF | TRBJ2-1 | . | TRBV20-1
SASLGTGNRQPQH | TRBJ1-5 | . | TRBV20-1
ATYPSGFFTDTQY | TRBJ2-3 | few | TRBV10-2
SARELKGWGNQPQH | TRBJ1-5 | few | TRBV20-1
ATSDDPRVEGYT | TRBJ1-2 | . | TRBV24-1
ASSVRPQRNTIY | TRBJ1-3 | . | TRBV9
SARGSRAVGYRYEQY | . | . | TRBV20-1
ASSFLRARQGRTEAF | TRBJ1-1 | . | TRBV28
STVRGLSYEQY | TRBJ2-7 | . | TRBV20-1
ASSPRRLAKNIQY | . | . | TRBV2
ASSALPGQGGEQY | TRBJ2-7 | few | TRBV18
ASSGLGVLREQY | . | . | TRBV9
SALGLAGALQY | TRBJ2-7 | . | TRBV20-1
ASSLWGQGAYSNQPQH | TRBJ1-5 | . | TRBV28
SVEGQDGGETQY | TRBJ2-5 | few | TRBV29-1
ASNKHQDRRYNEQF | TRBJ2-1 | few | TRBV12-3/TRBV12-4
ASSFLAGPDTQY | TRBJ2-3 | . | TRBV13
ASRPRQIAYNEQF | TRBJ2-1 | . | TRBV6-1
ASSATGTKQETQY | TRBJ2-5 | . | TRBV6-6
ASSSSTDAQY | TRBJ2-3 | . | TRBV12-3/TRBV12-4
ASREGTALGYGYT | TRBJ1-2 | . | TRBV7-2
AIGGGGTYEQY | TRBJ2-7 | few | TRBV10-3